What follows are 16 T cell receptor beta chains derived from one specimen sequenced in a study of shared clonotypes between healthy human individuals. Method: immunoSEQ multiplex PCR; TCRdb's copy keeps in-frame clones and lacks some. Among around 980,000 clones listed, around 82% were seen once. Specimen: memory CD4+ T cells from PBMCs. The subset denotes: CD45RA-negative fraction. Receptors originate from a man aged 18 to 30 in good health. Some clones in this sample may be carry-over from other donors' samples.

This chain joins TRBV5-1 and TRBJ2-2; no reliable D call. The CDR3 is 13 amino acids. V dropped 4 bases and J dropped 6 bases, with 10 bases sitting between them. The germline V gene encodes CDR1 SGHRS and CDR2 YFSETQ. The CDR3 DNA reads as TGCGCCAGCAGCCCATCAATGGCCGGGGAGCTGTTTTTT. Amino acids: CASSPSMAGELFF.

V gene TRBV19 combines with J gene TRBJ2-7; 8 nucleotides align to TRBD1. With V trimmed by 4 bases and J by 0 bases, 5 bases remained unmatched. Germline loops: CDR1 LNHDA, CDR2 SQIVND (reference sequence). The CDR3 spans 15 residues. CDR3 sequence (DNA): TGTGCCAGTAGTACACAGGGGGGCGGCTCCTACGAGCAGTACTTC. It yields the protein CASSTQGGGSYEQYF. The variable domain in full, completed from reference TRBV19 and TRBJ2-7, reads DGGITQSPKYLFRKEGQNVTLSCEQNLNHDAMYWYRQDPGQGLRLIYYSQIVNDFQKGDIAEGYSVSREKKESFPLTVTSAQKNPTAFYLCASSTQGGGSYEQYFGPGTRLTVT.

This clone was found once. The chain links TRBV5-4 to TRBJ2-5; 9 nucleotides agree with TRBD1. Germline V gene sequence: CDR1 SGHNT, CDR2 YYREEE (reference sequence). The CDR3 is 16 amino acids. The trim removed 2 bases at V and 5 bases at J, leaving 10 bases unmatched. The CDR3 loop is CASSFGGQGVPETQYF. DNA of the CDR3: TGTGCCAGCAGCTTCGGGGGACAGGGAGTGCCGGAGACCCAGTACTTC. Using reference TRBV5-4 and TRBJ2-5 for the parts outside the CDR3, the full variable domain is ETGVTQSPTHLIKTRGQQVTLRCSSQSGHNTVSWYQQALGQGPQFIFQYYREEENGRGNFPPRFSGLQFPNYSSELNVNALELDDSALYLCASSFGGQGVPETQYFGPGTRLLVL.

The gene calls are TRBV4-1 and TRBJ2-1; 7 bases fit TRBD2. Per germline, CDR1 MGHRA and CDR2 YSYEKL. This CDR3 is built from 16 residues. After removal of 8 bases from V and 8 bases from J, the junction contained 18 bases not matched to a gene. The CDR3 sequence: CASSSGGGPPGDEQFF. Here the CDR3 DNA reads TGCGCCAGCTCTTCGGGAGGAGGCCCACCTGGGGATGAGCAGTTCTTC.

This clone has a single count. In DNA, the CDR3 is TGCACCAGCAGCCATGGGAGAAGGACTGAAGCTTTCTTT. Translating gives CTSSHGRRTEAFF. The rearrangement uses TRBV1 and TRBJ1-1. TRBV1 is noted as a pseudogene. This CDR3 is 13 amino acids long.

This CDR3 is CASSQYRGQNNSPLHF. The CDR3 DNA reads as TGTGCCAGCAGCCAGTACCGGGGACAGAATAATTCACCCCTCCACTTT. The V and J genes are TRBV5-6 and TRBJ1-6; 7 bases are a match to TRBD1. Germline V gene lookup returns CDR1 SGHDT and CDR2 YYEEEE. The CDR3 is 16 residues long. Trimming removed 4 bases from V and 5 bases from J; junction bases left unmatched: 9.

The V call is TRBV28, the J call TRBJ2-1, with 8 bases lining up with TRBD2. Germline V CDR1 and CDR2: MDHEN, SYDVKM. The length of the CDR3 is 15 residues. J gave up 6 bases and V 3 bases, and 7 bases lay outside the gene matches. The CDR3 nucleotides are TGTGCCAGCAGTTTTTACACTAGCGGAGGCAATGAGCAGTTCTTC. Translating gives CASSFYTSGGNEQFF.

This sequence joins TRBV5-1 and TRBJ2-3, with D tentatively TRBD2 (5 bases). The germline V gene has CDR1 SGHRS and CDR2 YFSETQ. The CDR3 spans 15 residues. Trimming left V 4 bases short and J 6 bases short, with 18 bases between. The CDR3 protein is CASSGGPLGIDTQYF. CDR3 DNA: TGCGCCAGCAGCGGCGGGCCCCTCGGGATCGATACGCAGTATTTT.

This chain links TRBV29-1 with TRBJ2-1, with a possible D match to TRBD1 (6 bases). The V gene lost 7 bases and the J gene lost 3 bases, with 19 bases spanning the gap. The CDR3 runs 15 residues. The germline V gene has CDR1 SQVTM and CDR2 ANQGSEA. CDR3 loop: CSAMRGAGDYNEQFF. The DNA of the CDR3 is TGCAGCGCCATGCGTGGGGCAGGGGACTACAATGAGCAGTTCTTC.

The chain links TRBV7-9 to TRBJ2-5, with unresolved D. From germline, CDR1 is SEHNR and CDR2 FQNEAQ (reference sequence). This CDR3 has 12 residues. Trimming pared 1 base from V and 6 bases from J, leaving 6 bases between. The CDR3 reads CASSLVGQTQYF. CDR3 nucleotides: TGTGCCAGCAGCTTAGTAGGGCAGACCCAGTACTTC.

The genes are TRBV10-3 and TRBJ1-5; D remains unclear. The germline V and J ends were trimmed by 4 bases and 0 bases, with 7 bases remaining between them. The germline CDR1 and CDR2 sequences are ENHRY and SYGVKD. The CDR3 is 14 residues long. The DNA for the CDR3 is TGTGCCATCAGTGGAGTGAATAGCAATCAGCCCCAGCATTTT. As protein: CAISGVNSNQPQHF.

The V and J genes are TRBV5-1 and TRBJ2-1; 8 bases map to TRBD2. With V trimmed by 0 bases and J by 3 bases, 11 bases remained unmatched. Looked up from germline, CDR1 is SGHRS and CDR2 is YFSETQ. The CDR3 runs 18 residues. The CDR3 region is CASSLVAGGISGYNEQFF. CDR3 DNA: TGCGCCAGCAGCTTGGTTGCGGGAGGAATTTCAGGCTACAATGAGCAGTTCTTC.

The chain uses TRBV10-3 and TRBJ2-4, with D possibly TRBD2 on 7 matching bases. Looked up from germline, CDR1 is ENHRY and CDR2 is SYGVKD. The CDR3 is 13 amino acids. V dropped 10 bases and J dropped 4 bases, with 14 bases sitting between them. In DNA, the CDR3 is TGTGCCACCGGGGAGGGGACAAAAAACATTCAGTACTTC. It codes for CATGEGTKNIQYF.

The J gene is TRBJ2-5, the V gene TRBV29-1, with D maybe TRBD1 (5 bases). The CDR3 spans 16 residues. V lost 6 bases, J lost 4 bases, and 24 bases lay in between. Germline V CDR1 and CDR2: SQVTM, ANQGSEA. In DNA form, the CDR3 reads TGCAGCGTGGGGCAAAGGCTAGGTCTGTCGAGAGAGACCCAGTACTTC. Translation gives CSVGQRLGLSRETQYF.

The rearrangement uses TRBV5-6 and TRBJ2-7; weak D call: TRBD1 (6 bases). Germline V gene lookup returns CDR1 SGHDT and CDR2 YYEEEE. V was pared by 4 bases and J by 2 bases, with 10 bases between. This CDR3 comprises 13 residues. The CDR3 region has the DNA TGTGCCAGCAGCAGGGCAGGGGCCTACGAGCAGTACTTC. Its translation is CASSRAGAYEQYF. Variable domain in full (rest from reference TRBV5-6 and TRBJ2-7): DAGVTQSPTHLIKTRGQQVTLRCSPKSGHDTVSWYQQALGQGPQFIFQYYEEEERQRGNFPDRFSGHQFPNYSSELNVNALLLGDSALYLCASSRAGAYEQYFGPGTRLTVT.

This chain joins TRBV6-6 and TRBJ1-5; D unresolved. Germline lookup yields CDR1 MNHNY and CDR2 SVGAGI (reference sequence). V was cut by 2 bases and J by 5 bases, with 7 bases left in between. The CDR3 is 13 amino acids. CDR3 sequence reads: CASSYSVYQPQHF. CDR3 in DNA: TGTGCCAGCAGTTACAGCGTATATCAGCCCCAGCATTTT.